The clone carrying this T cell receptor (beta chain) was counted ten times or more. Antigen specificity is unknown. One entry per CDR3 protein, called by TCRdb with MiXCR from the multiplex PCR reads. This repertoire shows roughly 130,000 distinct CDR3 sequences, 15% to 20% found once; its top ten account for over 3%. The source of the sample is a study of breast tumors, draining lymph nodes, adjacent tissues. Samples came from axillary lymph nodes draining the breast cancer. In germline, CDR1 is KGHSY, CDR2 FQNENV. The CDR3 has 15 residues. Trimming took 2 bases from V and 4 from J, leaving 12 bases between them. Findings and limits, study-wide: Tumor T cell lymph node origin was a supported hypothesis, not proven. Tumor TCR diversity was below lymph nodes but above nontumor tissue. Luminal-like breast cancer showed significantly greater tumor-nontumor repertoire similarity than basal-like breast cancer did. Data fit most tumor T cells coming from lymph node, expanding in tumor.

J is TRBJ1-3 and V is TRBV16, with D uncertain. Sequenced input: axillary lymph node tissue. The receptor's source is a female donor with breast cancer. Some clones in this sample may be carry-over from other donors' samples. The CDR3: CASSQINTFGNTIYF. The CDR3 DNA reads TGTGCCAGCAGCCAAATCAACACATTCGGAAACACCATATATTTT.